This TCR beta chain was recovered during a study of shared clonotypes between healthy human individuals. Overall study: Donor ages ranged 18 to 49 years: a couple of women, a few men.

For every subset, genomic DNA was evenly distributed across several immunoSEQ plates. Profiling relied on immunoSEQ multiplex PCR, and the TCRdb table lists in-frame clones only, not all of them. The sample includes some 2,000,000 clones, about 94% of them seen just once. This clone was counted a single time. V gave up 4 bases and J gave up 3 bases; unmatched junction bases: 9. This CDR3 is 15 amino acids long. CDR1 and CDR2 from the germline V gene are MGHRA and YSYEKL. Only CD45RO-negative cells positively selected for CCR7 counted as naive CD8 cells, so terminally differentiated effector memory CD45RA+ cells were excluded. The donors were all Caucasian adults (living in Nashville, Tennessee).

Sequencing input: naive CD8+ T cells sorted from blood. The chain employs TRBV4-1 and TRBJ2-7; 7 bases line up with TRBD2. The sequence was collected from a man between 18 and 29 years old in good health. CDR3 loop: CASSLTSDSIYEQYF. The CDR3 DNA is TGCGCCAGCAGCCTCACTAGCGATTCTATCTACGAGCAGTACTTC.